The source of this T cell receptor (beta chain) is a study of OX40 agonist ivuxolimab in advanced cancers. Comments on this clone: Its antigen is not known.

Study results and caveats: Low levels of normalized T-cell clonal expansion also appeared in some nonresponders. Blood T cells, both CD4+ and CD8+, expanded clonally by week 6 at 0.1 to 3.0 mg/kg. Expanded clones tended on average to be more numerous among CD8+ T cells than CD4+.

The protocol was immunoSEQ multiplex PCR, while the TCRdb copy is restricted to in-frame clones and leaves out a portion. The table includes over 65,000 clones, less than 95% detected once. The input for sequencing was CD4+ or CD8+ T cells sorted from blood, taken in a trial of the OX40 agonist ivuxolimab. The clonotype was recovered from an adult with an advanced solid tumor such as melanoma, head and neck, liver or kidney cancer.

CDR3 amino acids: CASSSSTLHYEQYF. CDR3 bases: TGTGCCAGCAGTTCATCTACCCTCCACTACGAGCAGTACTTC. This rearrangement joins TRBV27 to TRBJ2-7; D gene uncertain. The CDR3 covers 14 residues. CDR1 and CDR2 from the germline V gene are MNHEY and SMNVEV (reference sequence). Trimming removed 4 bases from V and 3 bases from J, with 13 bases in between.